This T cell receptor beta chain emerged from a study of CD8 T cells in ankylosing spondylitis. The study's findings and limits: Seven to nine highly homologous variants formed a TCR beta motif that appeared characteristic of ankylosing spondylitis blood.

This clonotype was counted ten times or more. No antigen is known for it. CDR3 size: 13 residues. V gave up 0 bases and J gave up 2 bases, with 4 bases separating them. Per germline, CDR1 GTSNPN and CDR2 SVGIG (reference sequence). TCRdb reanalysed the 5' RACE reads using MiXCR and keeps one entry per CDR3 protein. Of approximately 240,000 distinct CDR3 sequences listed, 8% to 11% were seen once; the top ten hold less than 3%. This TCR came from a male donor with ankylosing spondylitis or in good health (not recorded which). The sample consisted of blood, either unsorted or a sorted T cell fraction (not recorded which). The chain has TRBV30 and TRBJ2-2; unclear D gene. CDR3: CAWSVSNTGELFF. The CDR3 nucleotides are TGTGCCTGGAGTGTATCCAACACCGGGGAGCTGTTTTTT. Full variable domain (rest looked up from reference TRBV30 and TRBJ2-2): SQTIHQWPATLVQPVGSPLSLECTVEGTSNPNLYWYRQAAGRGLQLLFYSVGIGQISSEVPQNLSASRPQDRQFILSSKKLLLSDSGFYLCAWSVSNTGELFFGEGSRLTVL.